The present entry profiles one T cell receptor (beta chain) with its context. Its antigen is still unknown. No much larger clonotype is one base removed from it; base qualities were not supplied. These data belong to a study of control samples from healthy donors and cancer patients (TCRdb year 2020). The CDR3, cysteine through phenylalanine, is 13 amino acids long. The DNA shown is the 39-base CDR3, in frame from base 1. Trimming takes 2 bases off V and 7 bases off J; junction bases not matched to a gene: 1. Libraries were prepared through the immunoSEQ multiplex PCR assay. TCRdb retrieved this table from immuneACCESS and kept in-frame rearrangements only. Not all clones are present; in checked studies, unresolved V genes account for under half, and no reason is known for the remainder. This sample has approximately 150,000 clones in its table, and more than 85% of those were observed once. Approximately 2.9% of the sample lies in the top ten.

The sequencing sample was made of blood. The rearranged segments are TRBV12-3 or TRBV12-4 and TRBJ2-1, and 8 junction bases match TRBD1. This TCR derives from a man aged 25-45 years in good health. CDR3 loop: CASSLQGANEQFF. The DNA reads TGTGCCAGCAGTTTACAGGGGGCGAATGAGCAGTTCTTC.